A single sample gave rise to the 13 T cell receptor beta chains below, sequenced in a study of CD8 T cells in ankylosing spondylitis. Using its own MiXCR run on the 5' RACE reads, TCRdb lists one record per CDR3 protein. Among about 220,000 distinct CDR3 sequences listed, roughly 25% were seen once. The source material was blood, either unsorted or a sorted T cell fraction (not recorded which). The receptors were gathered from a male donor with ankylosing spondylitis or in good health (not recorded which).

This chain connects TRBV3-1 to TRBJ2-2, with 9 bases identical to TRBD2. Germline CDR1 reads LGHDT; CDR2 reads YNNKEL (reference sequence). The CDR3 runs 17 residues. V was clipped by 1 base and J by 5 bases; unmatched bases: 8. CDR3 coding DNA: TGTGCCAGCAGCCAAGTTGCCAGCGGGAGGAGTACCGGGGAGCTGTTTTTT. It codes for CASSQVASGRSTGELFF.

This clonotype has only a few counts. The J gene is TRBJ2-3, the V gene TRBV11-2, with D hard to call. This CDR3 comprises 11 residues. V was trimmed by 1 base and J by 8 bases, leaving 4 bases between them. Germline V gives CDR1 SGHAT, CDR2 FQNNGV. CDR3 in DNA: TGTGCCAGCAGCTTAGCCGCTACGCAGTATTTT. This sequence encodes CASSLAATQYF.

V is TRBV29-1 and J is TRBJ2-3, with 14 bases identical to TRBD2. This CDR3 region has 17 residues. Germline trimming cut 6 bases from V and 2 bases from J; bases unmatched to any gene: 10. Germline CDR1 and CDR2: SQVTM and ANQGSEA. The CDR3 loop reads CSVTGTSGRPDTDTQYF. The CDR3 region has the DNA TGCAGCGTAACTGGGACTAGCGGGAGACCTGACACAGATACGCAGTATTTT.

This clonotype was picked up many times. The V and J genes are TRBV7-2 and TRBJ2-5, with TRBD2 matching over 8 bases. This CDR3 contains 15 residues. Germline V gene lookup returns CDR1 SGHTA and CDR2 FQGNSA. Trimming took 4 bases from V and 4 from J; bases not matched to a gene: 8. CDR3 loop: CASSWLGTRSETQYF. CDR3 coding DNA: TGTGCCAGCAGCTGGCTCGGGACTAGATCAGAGACCCAGTACTTC.

The J gene is TRBJ2-3, the V gene TRBV7-8, with 8 bases lining up with TRBD2. This CDR3 contains 15 residues. Per the germline V gene, CDR1 is SGHVS and CDR2 is FQNEAQ. With V trimmed by 5 bases and J by 5 bases, 9 bases remained unmatched. The CDR3 loop is CASSPGTRIIDTQYF. The CDR3 bases are TGTGCCAGCAGCCCCGGGACTAGAATCATAGATACGCAGTATTTT.

The rearrangement joins TRBV20-1 to TRBJ2-7; 10 bases align to TRBD1. This CDR3 region has 14 residues. The V segment lost 5 bases and the J segment 5 bases; nucleotides outside the gene matches: 9. Germline V lookup: CDR1 DFQATT, CDR2 SNEGSKA (reference sequence). Written as DNA, the CDR3 is TGCAGTGCTGTGGGACAGGGGAAGTCCGACGAGCAGTACTTC. This sequence encodes CSAVGQGKSDEQYF.

This clonotype was seen only once. The rearrangement joins TRBV7-2 to TRBJ2-5; D is possibly TRBD2 (7 bases). Germline values: CDR1 SGHTA, CDR2 FQGNSA. V lost 7 bases and J lost 4, with 13 bases in between. This CDR3 is 13 amino acids long. The CDR3 sequence is CASTGGRRETQYF. In nucleotides, the CDR3 is TGTGCCAGCACGGGGGGCAGGAGAGAGACCCAGTACTTC.

This clonotype was observed many times. The genes are TRBV5-1 and TRBJ2-1; 13 bases fit TRBD2. Germline trimming cut 2 bases from V and 10 bases from J; bases unmatched to any gene: 15. The germline V gene has CDR1 SGHRS and CDR2 YFSETQ. The CDR3 sequence is 18 residues long. The CDR3 DNA follows: TGCGCCAGCAGCTTTGGACTAGCGGGAGTCTCGGGGGGGGAGGAGCAGTTCTTC. Protein sequence: CASSFGLAGVSGGEEQFF.

This clonotype came up many times. The CDR3 loop is CASRGLSSYNSPLHF. DNA of the CDR3: TGTGCCAGCAGGGGGCTGAGCTCCTATAATTCACCCCTCCACTTT. This chain links TRBV12-3 or TRBV12-4 with TRBJ1-6; D might be TRBD1 (5 bases). The CDR3 sequence is 15 residues long. V shed 6 bases and J shed 0 bases, with 9 bases lying between them.

The CDR3 nucleotides are TGTGCCAGCAGTTTGCAGGGCAGGGGGCCCCATCAGCCCCAGCATTTT. Amino acid sequence: CASSLQGRGPHQPQHF. J is TRBJ1-5 and V is TRBV28, with 8 bases aligning to TRBD1. Germline assignment: CDR1 MDHEN and CDR2 SYDVKM. The CDR3 covers 16 residues. Unmatched junction bases numbered 9, after V lost 3 bases and J lost 5 bases.

This clonotype was counted at least ten times. The CDR3 DNA reads as TGTGCCAGCAGCCCTGCGCCGTTTACGGGAAATGAAAAACTGTTTTTT. This translates into CASSPAPFTGNEKLFF. V usage is TRBV5-5 and J usage is TRBJ1-4; D unclear. V was shortened by 4 bases and J by 5 bases, with 18 bases between the two germline ends. CDR3 length: 16 residues. Germline values: CDR1 SGHKS, CDR2 YYEKEE (reference sequence). Variable domain in full (rest from reference TRBV5-5 and TRBJ1-4): DAGVTQSPTHLIKTRGQQVTLRCSPISGHKSVSWYQQVLGQGPQFIFQYYEKEERGRGNFPDRFSARQFPNYSSELNVNALLLGDSALYLCASSPAPFTGNEKLFFGSGTQLSVL.

There are many counts of this clonotype. This chain links TRBV29-1 with TRBJ2-4; TRBD1 might be the D (5 bases). Germline V lookup: CDR1 SQVTM, CDR2 ANQGSEA. The ends were cut back, 7 bases at V and 9 bases at J, with 13 bases in the middle. The CDR3 is 11 residues long. Written as DNA, the CDR3 is TGCAGCGGAAACAATAGGGGCATTCAGTACTTC. Protein product: CSGNNRGIQYF.

This clonotype was detected ten times or more. The V and J genes are TRBV4-2 and TRBJ2-3, with 7 bases lining up with TRBD2. The junction had 8 bases not matched to a gene; V was cut back by 5 bases and J by 0 bases. Per germline, CDR1 LGHNA and CDR2 YNFKEQ. The CDR3 runs 16 residues. The CDR3 coding sequence is TGTGCCAGCAGCGACCCTAGCGGTCCTAGCACAGATACGCAGTATTTT. Translating it yields CASSDPSGPSTDTQYF.